These T cell receptor beta chains were read from a single sample in a study of cytomegalovirus exposure and HLA in healthy donors. Sequencing was performed with immunoSEQ multiplex PCR; in TCRdb, only in-frame clones are kept and a portion is missing. The top ten clones hold 3% to 4% of a sample with tens of thousands of clones, more than 70% of them seen once. Sequenced material: PBMCs. The receptors stem from a woman in her forties in good health and CMV-seronegative. Each CDR3 is given with its conserved first and last residue. D genes are given only for firm matches. Clone sizes are given selectively: once, few, many, or a class where the clone is expanded.

j_call,clone_size,cdr3_length,v_call,d_call,cdr3_nt,cdr3_aa
TRBJ1-2,-,15,TRBV7-9,TRBD1,TGTGCCAGCAGCTTAGCGGGCAGGGGGCACGGTGGCTACACCTTC,CASSLAGRGHGGYTF
TRBJ2-1,-,15,TRBV11-1,TRBD2,TGTGCCAGCAGCTTAGCTTGGACTAGCGGGCGGGAGCAGTTCTTC,CASSLAWTSGREQFF
TRBJ2-7,-,15,TRBV19,TRBD1,TGTGCCAGTAGTATCGGGGACAGGGGGACCTACGAGCAGTACTTC,CASSIGDRGTYEQYF
TRBJ1-4,-,15,TRBV7-8,TRBD1,TGTGCCAGCAGCAACAGGGGCCAAGCTAATGAAAAACTGTTTTTT,CASSNRGQANEKLFF
TRBJ1-6,few,15,TRBV10-3,-,TGTGCCATCAGGGCCGGGGGCTCCTATAATTCACCCCTCCACTTT,CAIRAGGSYNSPLHF
TRBJ2-7,-,14,TRBV7-9,-,TGTGCCAGCCTCAACCTCGGTGGGGCCGACGAGCAGTACTTC,CASLNLGGADEQYF
TRBJ2-1,-,14,TRBV18,TRBD2,TGTGCCAGCTCACAGGGACTAGCGGGGGTTGAGCAGTTCTTC,CASSQGLAGVEQFF
TRBJ1-1,-,13,TRBV9,-,TGTGCCAGCAGCGCCCAATTGAACACTGAAGCTTTCTTT,CASSAQLNTEAFF
TRBJ1-5,-,15,TRBV7-2,TRBD1,TGTGCCAGCAGCTTAGACAGGGGGCTGGGTCAGCCCCAGCATTTT,CASSLDRGLGQPQHF
TRBJ2-5,once,11,TRBV27,-,TGTGCCAGCAGTTCTCAAGAGACCCAGTACTTC,CASSSQETQYF
TRBJ2-7,-,11,TRBV5-4,-,TGTGCCAGCAGCTTCAGGGGAGAGCAGTACTTC,CASSFRGEQYF
TRBJ1-5,once,12,TRBV11-1,-,TGTGCCAGCAGCCGGGACACAGGGCCCCAGCATTTT,CASSRDTGPQHF
TRBJ2-7,-,15,TRBV7-2,TRBD1,TGTGCCAGCAGCCCTAAGGTTAGGGGGCTATTCGAGCAGTACTTC,CASSPKVRGLFEQYF
TRBJ1-1,-,14,TRBV9,-,TGTGCCAGCAGCGTATCCCAGTGGAACACTGAAGCTTTCTTT,CASSVSQWNTEAFF
TRBJ1-2,-,13,TRBV14,-,TGTGCCAGCAGCCAACGGGGATTCGATGGCTACACCTTC,CASSQRGFDGYTF
TRBJ2-3,few,16,TRBV27,TRBD1,TGTGCCAGCAGCCACCCCCCGGGACAGGGCACAGATACGCAGTATTTT,CASSHPPGQGTDTQYF
TRBJ1-5,-,16,TRBV23-1,TRBD1,TGCGCCAGCAGTCAATTACAGGGGGCCGCCAATCAGCCCCAGCATTTT,CASSQLQGAANQPQHF
TRBJ1-4,-,13,TRBV18,-,TGTGCCAGCTCACCCCGGGGTAATGAAAAACTGTTTTTT,CASSPRGNEKLFF
TRBJ2-3,-,13,TRBV7-6,-,TGTGCCAGCAGCTTACAGGGATCAGATACGCAGTATTTT,CASSLQGSDTQYF
TRBJ1-2,once,11,TRBV6-5,TRBD1,TGTGCCAGCGGACAGGACTATGGCTACACCTTC,CASGQDYGYTF
TRBJ1-2,-,15,TRBV7-9,TRBD1,TGTGCCAGCAGCCCCACCGGGACAGGGGGCTATGGCTACACCTTC,CASSPTGTGGYGYTF
TRBJ2-7,-,13,TRBV7-7,-,TGTGCTAGCAGCCCCGGACAGCCCTACGAGCAGTACTTC,CASSPGQPYEQYF
TRBJ1-1,-,14,TRBV6-5,-,TGTGCCAGCAGTTTTTCCCCCGGAGACACTGAAGCTTTCTTT,CASSFSPGDTEAFF
TRBJ1-6,-,14,TRBV2,-,TGTGCCAGCAGTGACGAGGCGGGGTATTCACCCCTCAACTTT,CASSDEAGYSPLNF
TRBJ1-1,-,17,TRBV18,TRBD1,TGTGCCAGCTCACCTCTTATCACAGGGGGCGTTAGCACTGAAGCTTTCTTT,CASSPLITGGVSTEAFF
TRBJ1-2,-,12,TRBV9,TRBD1,TGTGCCAGCAGCTCGGGACAGGGGTCTTCCACCTTC,CASSSGQGSSTF